This T cell receptor beta chain originates from a study of T cell responses to AZD1222 COVID-19 vaccine. The CDR3 contains 13 residues. Trimming pared 4 bases from V and 8 bases from J, leaving 12 bases between. TCRdb keeps only in-frame clones here, not all; method: immunoSEQ multiplex PCR. The sample lists approximately 200,000 clones; 94% were seen once. The chain couples TRBV12-3 or TRBV12-4 to TRBJ2-4; D is undetermined. The starting material was peripheral blood, obtained 28 days after the second dose of the MenACWY control vaccine. This receptor was obtained from an adult who received the MenACWY meningococcal vaccine as a control. The CDR3 region has the DNA TGTGCCAGCAGTTCGGACCGTCTAGACATTCAGTACTTC. Protein: CASSSDRLDIQYF.